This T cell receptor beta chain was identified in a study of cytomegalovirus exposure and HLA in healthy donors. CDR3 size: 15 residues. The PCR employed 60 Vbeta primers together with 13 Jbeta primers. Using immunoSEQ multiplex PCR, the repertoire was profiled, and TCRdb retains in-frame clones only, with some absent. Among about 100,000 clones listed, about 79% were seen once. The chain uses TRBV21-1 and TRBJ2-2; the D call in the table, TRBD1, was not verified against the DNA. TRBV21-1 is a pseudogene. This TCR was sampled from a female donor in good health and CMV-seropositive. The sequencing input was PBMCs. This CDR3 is CASSPARRNTGELFF. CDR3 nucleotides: TGTGCCAGCAGCCCTGCCAGGCGGAACACCGGGGAGCTGTTTTTT.